This TCR beta chain was documented in a study of CD8+CD57+ T cells in acquired aplastic anemia. Notes on the study in general: Patients and controls shared 25 to 35 CD8+ CDR3 sequences, highly expressed in patients.

Sequencing was done on patients that had shown CD8+CD57+ cell expansion by flow cytometry. Every patient had severe acquired aplastic anemia. Genomic DNA, the template, was used for profiling of the TCR beta VDJ and CDR3. TCRdb re-derived calls from the reads in MiXCR, one entry per CDR3 protein. Here the sample spans approximately 250,000 distinct CDR3 sequences, around 82% being singletons. CDR1 SGDLS and CDR2 YYNGEE come from the germline V gene. The CDR3 sequence is 14 residues long. Regarding this clonotype: Its antigen is not identified. A read error may account for a junction end that differs from germline.

This sequence originates from a human donor with aplastic anemia. The source material was sorted CD4+, CD8+, or CD8+CD57+ T cells (not recorded which) from PBMCs. V is TRBV9 and J is TRBJ2-3; D is perhaps TRBD2 (6 bases). The CDR3 reads CASSLAVSPNTQDF. Here the CDR3 DNA reads TGTGCCAGCAGCTTAGCGGTAAGTCCCAACACTCAGGATTTT.